The sequence of this T cell receptor beta chain was determined in a study of blood T cell repertoires in COVID-19. This table comes from immunoSEQ multiplex PCR, and its TCRdb copy is limited to in-frame clones, with some not included. There are approximately 210,000 clones in the sample; 80% to 90% occur only once, and about 20% lies in the top ten. This clone was seen at least ten times. V lost 2 bases and J 1 base, leaving 15 bases between the germline ends. The CDR3 loop spans 17 amino acids. Germline V gene data show CDR1 as MDHEN and CDR2 as SYDVKM. The chain has TRBV28 and TRBJ1-5; tentatively, D is TRBD1 (5 bases). Sequencing was performed on peripheral blood. The origin of this receptor is a man in his thirties or forties with active or convalescent COVID-19. The CDR3 protein is CASSLPPRVRSNQPQHF. In DNA form, the CDR3 reads TGTGCCAGCAGTTTACCCCCCAGGGTAAGAAGCAATCAGCCCCAGCATTTT.